A selection of T cell receptor beta chains follows, all from one sample in a study of blood T cell repertoires in COVID-19. Profiling relied on immunoSEQ multiplex PCR, and the TCRdb table lists in-frame clones only, not all of them. The sample lists approximately 31,000 clones; about 89% were seen once. Sequenced material: peripheral blood. The origin of the receptors is a man aged 60 to 69 with acute or convalescent COVID-19. The CDR3 runs from the conserved cysteine through the conserved F or W. Fields, in order: J gene, D gene, clone size, V gene, CDR3 protein, CDR3 DNA. A D gene is named only where the DNA matches it firmly. Size is omitted from some rows. Given values are once, few, many or a class for expanded clones.

j_gene: TRBJ2-3; d_gene: .; abundance: .; v_gene: TRBV5-1; CDR3aa: CASSFEGGGPDTQYF; CDR3nt: TGCGCCAGCAGCTTCGAGGGGGGAGGGCCAGATACGCAGTATTTT
j_gene: TRBJ1-5; d_gene: .; abundance: .; v_gene: TRBV7-8; CDR3aa: CASSLARRGSIYNQPQHF; CDR3nt: TGTGCCAGCAGCTTAGCTCGGAGAGGATCAATCTACAATCAGCCCCAGCATTTT
j_gene: TRBJ1-2; d_gene: .; abundance: .; v_gene: TRBV2; CDR3aa: CASSPAGQGRDYGYTF; CDR3nt: TGTGCCAGCAGTCCCGCCGGGCAGGGGAGAGACTATGGCTACACCTTC
j_gene: TRBJ1-5; d_gene: TRBD1; abundance: .; v_gene: TRBV6-5; CDR3aa: CASSTGQYNQPQHF; CDR3nt: TGTGCCAGCAGCACGGGACAGTACAATCAGCCCCAGCATTTT
j_gene: TRBJ1-2; d_gene: .; abundance: .; v_gene: TRBV6-4; CDR3aa: CASSQGVGYGYTF; CDR3nt: TGTGCCAGCAGTCAAGGAGTGGGCTATGGCTACACCTTC
j_gene: TRBJ1-2; d_gene: TRBD1; abundance: .; v_gene: TRBV9; CDR3aa: CASSVEAGGPYGYTF; CDR3nt: TGTGCCAGCAGCGTAGAGGCAGGGGGACCCTATGGCTACACCTTC
j_gene: TRBJ2-7; d_gene: TRBD1; abundance: .; v_gene: TRBV5-1; CDR3aa: CASSPGGYAYEQYF; CDR3nt: TGCGCCAGCAGCCCAGGGGGTTATGCCTACGAGCAGTACTTC
j_gene: TRBJ2-1; d_gene: TRBD2; abundance: .; v_gene: TRBV12-5; CDR3aa: CASGPLGGGPYNEQFF; CDR3nt: TGTGCTAGTGGTCCCCTTGGGGGAGGGCCCTACAATGAGCAGTTCTTC
j_gene: TRBJ2-7; d_gene: TRBD1; abundance: .; v_gene: TRBV7-9; CDR3aa: CASSSRRRTGGPYEQYF; CDR3nt: TGTGCCAGCAGCTCAAGGCGAAGGACAGGGGGCCCCTACGAGCAGTACTTC
j_gene: TRBJ1-1; d_gene: .; abundance: .; v_gene: TRBV19; CDR3aa: CASITSGVVTEAFF; CDR3nt: TGTGCCAGTATTACCAGCGGGGTGGTCACTGAAGCTTTCTTT
j_gene: TRBJ1-6; d_gene: .; abundance: .; v_gene: TRBV27; CDR3aa: CASSPHLTPLHF; CDR3nt: TGTGCCAGCAGTCCGCACCTCACTCCCCTCCACTTT
j_gene: TRBJ2-7; d_gene: .; abundance: .; v_gene: TRBV3-1/TRBV3-2; CDR3aa: CASSQVPPDRSYSEQYF; CDR3nt: TGTGCCAGCAGCCAAGTTCCCCCAGACAGGTCCTACAGCGAGCAGTACTTC
j_gene: TRBJ2-3; d_gene: .; abundance: .; v_gene: TRBV6-5; CDR3aa: CASRRLVSTDTQYF; CDR3nt: TGTGCCAGCAGGAGACTAGTTAGCACAGATACGCAGTATTTT
j_gene: TRBJ1-2; d_gene: TRBD1; abundance: .; v_gene: TRBV3-1/TRBV3-2; CDR3aa: CASSQTDRPMSGYTF; CDR3nt: TGTGCCAGCAGCCAAACGGACAGGCCAATGAGTGGCTACACCTTC
j_gene: TRBJ2-7; d_gene: .; abundance: once; v_gene: TRBV19; CDR3aa: CASSISGGWDGEQYF; CDR3nt: TGTGCCAGTAGTATTAGTGGAGGTTGGGATGGCGAGCAGTACTTC
j_gene: TRBJ1-4; d_gene: .; abundance: .; v_gene: TRBV5-1; CDR3aa: CASSSRGFTEKLFF; CDR3nt: TGCGCCAGCAGCTCCAGAGGCTTTACCGAAAAACTGTTTTTT